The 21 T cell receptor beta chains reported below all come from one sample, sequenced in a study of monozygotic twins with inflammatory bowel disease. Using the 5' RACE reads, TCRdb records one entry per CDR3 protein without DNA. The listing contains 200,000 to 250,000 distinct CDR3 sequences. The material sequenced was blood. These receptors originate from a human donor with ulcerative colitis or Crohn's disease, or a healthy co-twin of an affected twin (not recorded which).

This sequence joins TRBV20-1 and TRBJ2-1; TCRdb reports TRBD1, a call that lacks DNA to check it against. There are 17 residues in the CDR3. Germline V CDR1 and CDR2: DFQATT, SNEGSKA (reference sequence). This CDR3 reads CSARDLTGVGGYNEQFF.

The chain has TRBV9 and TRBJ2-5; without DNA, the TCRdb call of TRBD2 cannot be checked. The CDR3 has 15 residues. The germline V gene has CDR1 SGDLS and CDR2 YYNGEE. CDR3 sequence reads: CASSPRLALGETQYF.

The CDR3: CASSPQNTGELFF. The chain is built from TRBV18 and TRBJ2-2. CDR3 length equals 13 residues. Germline values: CDR1 KGHSH, CDR2 LQKENI.

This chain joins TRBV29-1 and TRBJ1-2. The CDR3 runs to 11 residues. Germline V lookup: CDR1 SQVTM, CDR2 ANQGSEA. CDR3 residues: CSVADLYGYTF.

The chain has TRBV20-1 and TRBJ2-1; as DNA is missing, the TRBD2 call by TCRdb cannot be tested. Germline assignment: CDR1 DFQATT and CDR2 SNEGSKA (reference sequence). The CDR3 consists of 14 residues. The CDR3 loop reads CSAVLAGGRGEQFF.

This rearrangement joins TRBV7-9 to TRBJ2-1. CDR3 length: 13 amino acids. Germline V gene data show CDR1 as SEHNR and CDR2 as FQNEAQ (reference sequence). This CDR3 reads CASSDLGWSEQFF.

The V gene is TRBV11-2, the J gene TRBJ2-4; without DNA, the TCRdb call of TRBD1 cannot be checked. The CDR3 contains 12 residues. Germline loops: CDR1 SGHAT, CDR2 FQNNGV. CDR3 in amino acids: CASSSLGAIQYF.

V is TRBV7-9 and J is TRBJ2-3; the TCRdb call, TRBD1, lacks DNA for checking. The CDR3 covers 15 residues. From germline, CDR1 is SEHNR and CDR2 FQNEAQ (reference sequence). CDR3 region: CASSLAGTVSYTQYF.

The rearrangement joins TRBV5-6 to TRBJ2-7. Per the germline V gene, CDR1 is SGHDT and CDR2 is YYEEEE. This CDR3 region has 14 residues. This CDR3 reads CASSLRQVSYEQYF.

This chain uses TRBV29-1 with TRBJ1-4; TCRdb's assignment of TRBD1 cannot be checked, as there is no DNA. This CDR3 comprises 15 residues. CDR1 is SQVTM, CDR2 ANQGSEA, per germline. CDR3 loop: CSVEGLQGWDEKLFF.

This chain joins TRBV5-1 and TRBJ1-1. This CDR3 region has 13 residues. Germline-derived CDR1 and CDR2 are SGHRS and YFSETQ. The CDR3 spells CASSGGRVTEAFF.

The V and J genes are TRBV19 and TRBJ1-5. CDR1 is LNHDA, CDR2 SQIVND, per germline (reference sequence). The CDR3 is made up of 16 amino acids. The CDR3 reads CASSTGTSALNQPQHF.

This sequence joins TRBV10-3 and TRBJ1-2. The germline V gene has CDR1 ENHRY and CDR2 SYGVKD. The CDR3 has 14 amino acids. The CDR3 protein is CAITRGRENYGYTF.

This CDR3 reads CSARDVASGGIEQFF. This chain uses TRBV20-1 with TRBJ2-1; TCRdb reports TRBD2, a call that lacks DNA to check it against. CDR1 and CDR2 from the germline V gene are DFQATT and SNEGSKA (reference sequence). The CDR3 loop spans 15 amino acids.

The CDR3 is CASSSSSEKLFF. The chain recombines TRBV7-9 with TRBJ1-4. Germline CDR1 SEHNR, CDR2 FQNEAQ (reference sequence). This CDR3 has 12 residues.

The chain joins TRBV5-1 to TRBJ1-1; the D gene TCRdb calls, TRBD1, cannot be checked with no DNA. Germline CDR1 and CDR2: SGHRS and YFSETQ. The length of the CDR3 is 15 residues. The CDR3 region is CASSLVSGVNTEAFF.

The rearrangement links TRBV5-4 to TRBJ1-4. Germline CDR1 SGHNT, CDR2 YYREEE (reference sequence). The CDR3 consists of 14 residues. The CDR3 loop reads CASSFGRENEKLFF. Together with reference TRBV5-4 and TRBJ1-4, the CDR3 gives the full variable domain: ETGVTQSPTHLIKTRGQQVTLRCSSQSGHNTVSWYQQALGQGPQFIFQYYREEENGRGNFPPRFSGLQFPNYSSELNVNALELDDSALYLCASSFGRENEKLFFGSGTQLSVL.

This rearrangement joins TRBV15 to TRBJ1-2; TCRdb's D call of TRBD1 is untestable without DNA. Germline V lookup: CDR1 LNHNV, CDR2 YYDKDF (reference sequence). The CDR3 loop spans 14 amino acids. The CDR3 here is CATSRDRAYYGYTF.

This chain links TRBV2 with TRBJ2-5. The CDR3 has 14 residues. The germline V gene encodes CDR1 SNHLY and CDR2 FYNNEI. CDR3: CASSGWSSLETQYF.

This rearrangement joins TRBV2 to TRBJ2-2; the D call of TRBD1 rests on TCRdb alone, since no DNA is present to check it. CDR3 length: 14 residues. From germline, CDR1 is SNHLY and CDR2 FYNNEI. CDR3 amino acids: CAIDRGAITGELFF.

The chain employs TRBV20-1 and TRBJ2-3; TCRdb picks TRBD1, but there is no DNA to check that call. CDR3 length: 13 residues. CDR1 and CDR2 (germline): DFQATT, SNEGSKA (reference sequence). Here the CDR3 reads CSPGLGSTDTQYF.